This TCR beta chain emerged from a study of identical twins (dated by TCRdb to the mid-2010s). General notes on the study: To test whether fetal clonotypes persist, the study used deep sequencing on TCR alpha and beta repertoires from monozygotic twins, unrelated adults of various ages, and cord blood. To rule out contamination, replicate twin experiments were performed at different times with different library preparation protocols.

The germline V gene supplies CDR1 SNHLY and CDR2 FYNNEI. Trimming removed 8 bases from V and 0 bases from J, leaving 11 bases between the germline ends. From cysteine to phenylalanine, the CDR3 is 14 amino acids long. The CDR3 DNA has 42 bases and is translated from base 1. Results and caveats for the whole study, not just this receptor: Because the same donors could not be followed over many years, the conclusions depended on cross-sectional statistical analysis. Fewer insertions were carried by abundant cord blood beta clonotypes, a similar but weaker trend appeared in young adult naive repertoires, and no such trend appeared in memory repertoires. A weaker excess of twin sharing was found in beta out-of-frame sequences because the signal-to-noise ratio was lowered by fewer shared sequences. Zero-insertion analyses could be partly confounded by invariant T cells such as MAIT and iNKT, although diverse VJ usage argued against such confounding for most clonotypes. Compared with coincidental sharing between unrelated individuals, out-of-frame TCR alpha sequences shared between twins had an excess of sequences with low generation probability. Out-of-frame TCR alpha sharing in monozygotic twins was systematically underestimated by recombination models, whereas sharing between unrelated individuals was in agreement with the recombination models.

Every donor was a healthy Caucasian. The twin cohort comprised three pairs of female monozygotic twins, all aged about 18 to 29 years. Positive isolation kits from Invitrogen were used to isolate CD4+ and CD8+ T cell populations. The library was generated by 5' RACE. Data came from an Illumina HiSeq 2000. A universal primer binding site was added through template switching, and the final cDNA carried a unique molecular identifier so that TCR cDNA molecules could be counted accurately. First-strand cDNA for TCR alpha and beta chains was synthesized from specific primers in the conserved constant-segment region. To control for contamination, every cDNA library carried two barcodes: a SMART-Mk sample barcode plus Illumina barcodes. TruSeq adapter sequences and Illumina sample barcodes were added in two successive PCR steps. TCR alpha and beta cDNA libraries were sequenced on the Illumina HiSeq platform with custom primers. Per the original workflow: Raw reads were processed with MiGEC to extract unique molecular identifiers, and MiXCR was used to determine CDR3 positions. For each individual, recombination models were inferred using an EM algorithm with the repgenHMM and IGoR tools. Shared clonotype analysis was performed with the tcR package in R, normalizing sharing by the product of cloneset sizes. Out-of-frame nonproductive sequences were analyzed to study raw recombination free of thymic and clonal selection effects. Using fastp at Q25 and MiXCR, TCRdb reprocessed the public reads and kept productive beta chains. Identical CDR3 proteins give one entry, which carries the most common genes and DNA. The V and J calls, along with clone size, are taken from TCRdb and not from the paper's own processing. For this sample the table gives about 300,000 distinct CDR3 sequences, of which approximately 13% were detected only once. Jointly, the top ten make up just over 7% of the sample.

This clonotype has a handful of counts. Its cognate antigen has yet to be identified. Base qualities are missing; no much larger clone stands one base away. These data were also filed under a second study, of yellow fever vaccine responses in identical twins. Per that second paper: According to the authors, in identical twins the way T cells responded to vaccination appeared partly convergent and partly personalized. In the study, vaccine-responding T cell clones were precisely tracked in identical twins.

The V gene is TRBV2 and the J gene is TRBJ2-4; 6 matching bases give a weak D call of TRBD1. This receptor was taken from a woman aged 18-35 years in good health. The sample taken for sequencing was CD8+ T cells sorted from blood. This receptor has the CDR3 CASAGAIAKNIQYF. The DNA sequence is given as TGTGCCAGCGCAGGGGCGATAGCCAAAAACATTCAGTACTTC. The variable domain in full, with residues beyond the CDR3 obtained from the reference TRBV2 and TRBJ2-4 genes, is EPEVTQTPSHQVTQMGQEVILRCVPISNHLYFYWYRQILGQKVEFLVSFYNNEISEKSEIFDDQFSVERPDGSNFTLKIRSTKLEDSAMYFCASAGAIAKNIQYFGAGTRLSVL.